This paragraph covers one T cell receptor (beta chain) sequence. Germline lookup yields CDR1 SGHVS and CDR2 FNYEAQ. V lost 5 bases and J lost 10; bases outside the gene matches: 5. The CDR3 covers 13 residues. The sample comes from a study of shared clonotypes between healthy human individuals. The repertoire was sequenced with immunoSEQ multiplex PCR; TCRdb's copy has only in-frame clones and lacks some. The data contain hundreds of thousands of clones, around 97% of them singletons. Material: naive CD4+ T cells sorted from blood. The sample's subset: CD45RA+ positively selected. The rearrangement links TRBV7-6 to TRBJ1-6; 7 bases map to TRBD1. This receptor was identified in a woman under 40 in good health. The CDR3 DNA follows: TGTGCCAGCAGCCCAAGACAGGGATCACCCCTCCACTTT. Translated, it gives CASSPRQGSPLHF.